Below, 28 T cell receptor beta chains from the same sample are listed, as sequenced in a study of beta chain features in type 1 diabetes. Findings and limits, study-wide: Type 1 diabetes patients had TCRB CDR3s that were shorter (moderately but significantly so) in all four CD4+ subsets.

The antigens these receptors bind are not known. As every portion of the isolated RNA was reverse transcribed, the sequencing read expressed TCRB transcripts. Measured with immunoSEQ multiplex PCR; TCRdb has only the in-frame clones, and not every one. The sample includes about 400,000 clones, roughly 12% of them seen just once. Sequenced sample: naive CD4+ T cells from blood. The receptors derive from a woman aged 18-29 years with type 1 diabetes.

The V and J genes are TRBV29-1 and TRBJ1-2, with D uncertain. V was cut by 6 bases and J by 6 bases, with 11 bases left in between. The germline V gene encodes CDR1 SQVTM and CDR2 ANQGSEA. There are 11 residues in the CDR3. The CDR3 region has the DNA TGCAGCGTAACCGACGGGAATGGCTACACCTTC. This sequence encodes CSVTDGNGYTF.

The V gene is TRBV6-5, the J gene TRBJ2-3; D is possibly TRBD2 (6 bases). This CDR3 spans 15 amino acids. Germline CDR1 reads MNHEY; CDR2 reads SVGAGI. V was clipped by 4 bases and J by 1 base, with 12 bases between them. DNA of the CDR3: TGTGCCAGCAGTTCGGTCGGGAGTGGCACAGATACGCAGTATTTT. This gives the protein CASSSVGSGTDTQYF.

The genes are TRBV4-3 and TRBJ2-7; 7 nucleotides align to TRBD2. The junction had 12 bases not matched to a gene; V was cut back by 1 base and J by 0 bases. CDR3 length: 18 amino acids. CDR1 and CDR2 (germline): LGHNA, YSLEER. The CDR3 DNA is TGCGCCAGCAGCCAAGGACGGATAAGCGGGGTAAGCTCCTACGAGCAGTACTTC. Translation gives CASSQGRISGVSSYEQYF.

The table lists this clone with a few counts. The chain has TRBV11-3 and TRBJ1-1; D gene unclear. Per germline, CDR1 SGHNT and CDR2 YENEEA. V gave up 3 bases and J gave up 3 bases, with 5 bases separating them. The CDR3 contains 12 residues. The CDR3 spells CASSLIDTEAFF. The DNA for the CDR3 is TGTGCCAGCAGCTTGATAGACACTGAAGCTTTCTTT.

This clone came up a few times. V is TRBV21-1 and J is TRBJ2-7; the D call of TRBD2 is as the table states it, not checked on the DNA. TRBV21-1 is flagged as a pseudogene. This CDR3 contains 19 residues. The CDR3 loop reads CASSTGRLAGVLTRYEQYF. The CDR3 bases are TGTGCCAGCAGCACTGGACGGCTAGCGGGAGTGCTGACGCGCTACGAGCAGTACTTC.

In its sample, this clone was seen a few times. The chain joins TRBV5-1 to TRBJ1-4, with D unresolved. Germline V gene sequence: CDR1 SGHRS, CDR2 YFSETQ. V lost 0 bases to trimming and J lost 6 bases, with 6 bases between them. This CDR3 region has 13 residues. The CDR3 coding sequence is TGCGCCAGCAGCTTGGCCACAGATGAAAAACTGTTTTTT. This gives the protein CASSLATDEKLFF.

This clone was counted only a few times. V gene TRBV5-4 combines with J gene TRBJ1-1; D possibly corresponds to TRBD1 (5 bases). Germline assignment: CDR1 SGHNT and CDR2 YYREEE (reference sequence). Deletions cut 4 bases from V and 7 bases from J, with 17 bases between. This CDR3 is 14 amino acids long. The CDR3 is CASSVGAGLSEAFF. For the CDR3, the DNA is TGTGCCAGCAGCGTTGGGGCAGGGTTGAGTGAAGCTTTCTTT.

The chain recombines TRBV5-4 with TRBJ1-1; 10 nucleotides line up with TRBD1. V shed 4 bases and J 1 base; nucleotides not matched to a gene: 10. Germline CDR1 SGHNT, CDR2 YYREEE (reference sequence). The CDR3 runs 17 residues. CDR3 loop: CASSPVGTGAANTEAFF. CDR3 nucleotide sequence: TGTGCCAGCAGCCCAGTCGGGACAGGGGCCGCGAACACTGAAGCTTTCTTT.

This chain uses TRBV6-6 with TRBJ1-2; 9 bases are a match to TRBD1. Trimming at V came to 6 bases and at J to 6 bases, leaving 5 bases not matched to a gene. This CDR3 is built from 13 residues. CDR1 MNHNY and CDR2 SVGAGI come from the germline V gene (reference sequence). CDR3 bases: TGTGCCAGCAGGGACAGGGGAGTAAATGGCTACACCTTC. As protein: CASRDRGVNGYTF.

The chain carries TRBV14 and TRBJ1-2, with 7 bases matching TRBD1. After removal of 2 bases from V and 2 bases from J, the junction contained 5 bases not matched to a gene. The CDR3 has 15 amino acids. Looked up from germline, CDR1 is SGHDN and CDR2 is FVKESK. The CDR3 DNA sequence: TGTGCCAGCAGCCAACTAGGGGGCTCGAACTATGGCTACACCTTC. This sequence encodes CASSQLGGSNYGYTF. Using reference TRBV14 and TRBJ1-2 for the parts outside the CDR3, the full variable domain is EAGVTQFPSHSVIEKGQTVTLRCDPISGHDNLYWYRRVMGKEIKFLLHFVKESKQDESGMPNNRFLAERTGGTYSTLKVQPAELEDSGVYFCASSQLGGSNYGYTFGSGTRLTVV.

The V gene is TRBV6-1, the J gene TRBJ1-2; D is perhaps TRBD1 (5 bases). Germline values: CDR1 MNHNS, CDR2 SASEGT. The V end was cut by 7 bases, the J end by 5 bases, with 11 bases between. CDR3 length equals 12 residues. In nucleotides, the CDR3 is TGTGCCAGCAATCCAGGGACTTATGGCTACACCTTC. Amino acids: CASNPGTYGYTF.

To note about this clone: Additional DNA sequences in this sample encode the identical CDR3. The V call is TRBV12-5, the J call TRBJ2-5; 7 bases fit TRBD1. The V gene's germline CDR1 is LGHNT and CDR2 FRNRAP. V shed 1 base and J 4 bases; nucleotides not matched to a gene: 0. This CDR3 contains 13 residues. The CDR3 DNA reads TGTGCTAGTGGTTTGGGACAGGGAGAGACCCAGTACTTC. It yields the protein CASGLGQGETQYF.

The rearrangement joins TRBV7-2 to TRBJ1-2; D uncertain. Germline V gene sequence: CDR1 SGHTA, CDR2 FQGNSA. The ends were cut back, 2 bases at V and 2 bases at J, with 6 bases in the middle. The CDR3 contains 13 residues. CDR3 DNA sequence: TGTGCCAGCAGCTTATCGGTAAACTATGGCTACACCTTC. Protein product: CASSLSVNYGYTF.

This clone appeared a few times. The sample holds other DNA sequences that translate to the same CDR3. This chain joins TRBV9 and TRBJ2-7, with D tentatively TRBD1 (5 bases). Germline CDR1 and CDR2: SGDLS and YYNGEE. Trimming removed 1 base at V and 1 base at J, with 6 bases between. The CDR3 sequence is 13 residues long. CDR3 protein: CASSVQGSYEQYF. CDR3 nucleotides: TGTGCCAGCAGCGTACAGGGTTCCTACGAGCAGTACTTC.

The V and J genes are TRBV30 and TRBJ2-3, with 12 bases matching TRBD2. CDR3 length: 17 amino acids. CDR1 and CDR2 from the germline V gene are GTSNPN and SVGIG (reference sequence). V shed 1 base and J 1 base; nucleotides not matched to a gene: 6. The CDR3 coding sequence is TGTGCCTGGAGTGGACTAGCGGGAGTGTTTGGCACAGATACGCAGTATTTT. This sequence encodes CAWSGLAGVFGTDTQYF.

The chain carries TRBV5-1 and TRBJ2-7, with D unclear. Trimming removed 3 bases at V and 0 bases at J, with 4 bases between. The length of the CDR3 is 12 residues. Per the germline V gene, CDR1 is SGHRS and CDR2 is YFSETQ. The CDR3 DNA reads TGCGCCAGCAGCTACAGCTCCTACGAGCAGTACTTC. Translation gives CASSYSSYEQYF.

The rearrangement uses TRBV6-6 and TRBJ2-2; 11 nucleotides align to TRBD1. This CDR3 spans 15 amino acids. Trimming at V came to 5 bases and at J to 7 bases, leaving 6 bases not matched to a gene. The germline gives CDR1 MNHNY, CDR2 SVGAGI (reference sequence). The CDR3 reads CASSGQGASGGELFF. The CDR3, as DNA: TGTGCCAGCAGTGGACAGGGGGCTTCTGGCGGGGAGCTGTTTTTT.

This clone was counted a few times. This chain uses TRBV14 with TRBJ2-7; possible D gene TRBD1, 6 bases. V lost 7 bases and J lost 2, with 21 bases in between. This CDR3 contains 16 residues. Germline loops: CDR1 SGHDN, CDR2 FVKESK. CDR3 amino acids: CASIITGPPWPYEQYF. The CDR3 coding sequence is TGTGCCAGCATTATTACAGGGCCTCCATGGCCCTACGAGCAGTACTTC.

The sample holds a few counts of this clone. The CDR3 loop is CATPSYEQYF. The CDR3 DNA sequence: TGTGCCACCCCGTCCTACGAGCAGTACTTC. This sequence joins TRBV27 and TRBJ2-7, with D uncertain. The germline V gene has CDR1 MNHEY and CDR2 SMNVEV (reference sequence). The ends were cut back, 10 bases at V and 1 base at J, with 5 bases in the middle. This CDR3 spans 10 amino acids.

This clone was counted between two and nine times. J is TRBJ2-3 and V is TRBV6-6, with TRBD1 matching 12 bases. Per germline, CDR1 MNHNY and CDR2 SVGAGI (reference sequence). The CDR3 is 15 residues long. The V gene end was trimmed by 6 bases and the J gene end by 9 bases; junction bases not matched to a gene: 10. The CDR3 reads CASRPGQGASQTQYF. CDR3 in DNA: TGTGCCAGCAGACCGGGACAGGGGGCATCCCAGACGCAGTATTTT.

The genes are TRBV18 and TRBJ2-5; 10 bases are a match to TRBD1. V lost 6 bases, J lost 5 bases, and 6 bases stayed unmatched. CDR3 length equals 14 residues. The V gene's germline CDR1 is KGHSH and CDR2 LQKENI. In nucleotides, the CDR3 is TGTGCCAGCTCGGGACAGGGGTATGTCGAGACCCAGTACTTC. Translation gives CASSGQGYVETQYF.

This clone was found a few times. This chain links TRBV19 with TRBJ2-1; D ambiguous. This CDR3 has 14 amino acids. Germline values: CDR1 LNHDA, CDR2 SQIVND (reference sequence). Trimming removed 2 bases at V and 8 bases at J, with 13 bases between. CDR3 nucleotides: TGTGCCAGTAGTATAATGTCACCACTCGATGAGCAGTTCTTC. Protein product: CASSIMSPLDEQFF.

This clone was recorded a few times. The chain is built from TRBV11-2 and TRBJ1-6; D unresolved. The CDR3 totals 13 residues. The germline gives CDR1 SGHAT, CDR2 FQNNGV. V gave up 1 base and J gave up 10 bases, with 8 bases separating them. The CDR3 sequence is CASSLVTQSPLHF. CDR3 DNA: TGTGCCAGCAGCTTAGTTACCCAGTCACCCCTCCACTTT.

This clone has just a few counts. The chain uses TRBV9 and TRBJ2-3, with 8 bases that match TRBD2. The germline CDR1 and CDR2 sequences are SGDLS and YYNGEE. The CDR3 runs 15 residues. V dropped 6 bases and J dropped 2; count of bases not matched to a gene: 8. CDR3 region: CASNREGLNTDTQYF. CDR3 nucleotide sequence: TGTGCCAGCAACCGGGAGGGCCTTAACACAGATACGCAGTATTTT.

This clone came up a few times. V gene TRBV6-5 combines with J gene TRBJ2-1, with TRBD2 identical over 7 bases. Germline lookup yields CDR1 MNHEY and CDR2 SVGAGI. The trim removed 5 bases at V and 8 bases at J, leaving 12 bases unmatched. The CDR3 length is 15 residues. This chain's CDR3 is CASSKTGTGGDEQFF. As DNA, the CDR3 is TGTGCCAGCAGTAAAACCGGGACGGGGGGTGATGAGCAGTTCTTC.

This clone was recorded a few times. The chain joins TRBV27 to TRBJ2-7; D possibly corresponds to TRBD1 (7 bases). The CDR3 spans 15 residues. Trimming removed 3 bases at V and 3 bases at J, with 15 bases between. Germline V lookup: CDR1 MNHEY, CDR2 SMNVEV (reference sequence). The DNA for the CDR3 is TGTGCCAGCAGTTTTGGGCAGGGGGGAATCTACGAGCAGTACTTC. It codes for CASSFGQGGIYEQYF.

V is TRBV27 and J is TRBJ2-7; 7 bases map to TRBD1. V lost 1 base to trimming and J lost 3 bases; unmatched junction nucleotides: 9. Germline CDR1 and CDR2: MNHEY and SMNVEV (reference sequence). The CDR3 has 16 amino acids. CDR3 sequence: CASSLFGEGGGYEQYF. CDR3 sequence (DNA): TGTGCCAGCAGTTTATTCGGTGAAGGGGGCGGCTACGAGCAGTACTTC.

Only a few counts were recorded for this clone. This chain uses TRBV4-3 with TRBJ2-1, with 7 nucleotides matching TRBD2. Germline assignment: CDR1 LGHNA and CDR2 YSLEER. V was pared by 6 bases and J by 5 bases, with 13 bases of the junction left unmatched. The CDR3 sequence is 16 residues long. The CDR3 here is CASRAIGGRSHNEQFF. In nucleotides, the CDR3 is TGCGCCAGCAGGGCAATAGGCGGGAGATCCCACAATGAGCAGTTCTTC.